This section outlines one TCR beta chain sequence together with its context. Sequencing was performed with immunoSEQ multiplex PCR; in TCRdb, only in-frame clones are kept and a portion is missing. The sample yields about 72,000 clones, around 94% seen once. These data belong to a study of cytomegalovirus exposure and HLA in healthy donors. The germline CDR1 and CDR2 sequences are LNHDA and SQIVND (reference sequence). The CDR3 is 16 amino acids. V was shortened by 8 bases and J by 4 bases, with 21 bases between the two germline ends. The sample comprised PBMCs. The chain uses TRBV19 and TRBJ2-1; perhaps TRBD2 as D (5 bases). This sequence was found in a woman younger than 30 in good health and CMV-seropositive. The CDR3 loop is CASSLGSSSYYNEQFF. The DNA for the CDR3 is TGTGCCAGTTCTTTGGGGAGCTCCTCTTATTACAATGAGCAGTTCTTC.